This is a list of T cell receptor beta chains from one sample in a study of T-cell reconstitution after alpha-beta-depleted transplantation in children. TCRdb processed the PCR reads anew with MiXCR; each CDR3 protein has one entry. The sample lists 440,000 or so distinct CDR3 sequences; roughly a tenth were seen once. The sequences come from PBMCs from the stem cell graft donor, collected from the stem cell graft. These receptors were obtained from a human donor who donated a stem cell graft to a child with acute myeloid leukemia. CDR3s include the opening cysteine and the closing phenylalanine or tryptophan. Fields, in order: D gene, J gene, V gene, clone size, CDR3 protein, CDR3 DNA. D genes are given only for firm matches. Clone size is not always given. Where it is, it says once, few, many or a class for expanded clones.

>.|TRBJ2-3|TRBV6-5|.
CASSYLERTDTQYF
TGTGCCAGCAGTTACCTAGAGAGGACAGATACGCAGTATTTT
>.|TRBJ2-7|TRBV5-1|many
CASSAGPYEQYF
TGCGCCAGCAGTGCTGGGCCCTACGAGCAGTACTTC
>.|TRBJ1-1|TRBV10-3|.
CAIRGIQFNTEAFF
TGTGCCATCAGGGGGATACAGTTTAACACTGAAGCTTTCTTT
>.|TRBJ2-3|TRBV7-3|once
CASSLTLVAGPSDTQYF
TGTGCCAGCAGCTTAACGCTGGTGGCGGGACCCTCAGATACGCAGTATTTT
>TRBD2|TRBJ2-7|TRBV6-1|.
CASRLLAGGDEQYF
TGTGCCAGCAGACTTCTAGCGGGAGGAGACGAGCAGTACTTC
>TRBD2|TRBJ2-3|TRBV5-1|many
CASSLGLAGDTQYF
TGTGCCAGCAGCCTTGGACTAGCGGGGGATACGCAGTATTTT
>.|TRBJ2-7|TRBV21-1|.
CASSKAPRGLDEQYF
TGTGCCAGCAGCAAAGCCCCGCGAGGGTTAGACGAGCAGTACTTC
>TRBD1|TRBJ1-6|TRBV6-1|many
CASTRVGQGSNNSPLHF
TGTGCCAGCACCAGAGTGGGACAGGGGTCGAATAATTCACCCCTCCACTTT
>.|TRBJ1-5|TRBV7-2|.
CASSTTGGGQPQHF
TGTGCCAGCAGCACGACCGGGGGAGGTCAGCCCCAGCATTTT
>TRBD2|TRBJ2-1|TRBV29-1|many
CSVGLAGPNEQFF
TGCAGCGTTGGACTAGCGGGGCCCAATGAGCAGTTCTTC
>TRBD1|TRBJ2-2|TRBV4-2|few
CASSREGQGATNTGELFF
TGTGCCAGCAGCCGAGAGGGACAGGGGGCGACGAACACCGGGGAGCTGTTTTTT
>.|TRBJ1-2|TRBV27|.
CASSPHTVNYGYTF
TGTGCCAGCAGTCCTCATACAGTCAACTATGGCTACACCTTC
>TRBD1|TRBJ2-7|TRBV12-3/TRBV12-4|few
CASSLGPGTGADEQYF
TGTGCCAGCAGTTTGGGTCCTGGGACAGGGGCGGACGAGCAGTACTTC
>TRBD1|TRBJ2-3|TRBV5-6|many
CASSWGRDRGPSTDTQYF
TGTGCCAGCAGCTGGGGCCGGGACAGGGGACCTAGCACAGATACGCAGTATTTT
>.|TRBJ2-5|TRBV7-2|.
CASSGQDSGEWETQYF
TGTGCCAGCAGCGGACAGGACTCGGGGGAATGGGAGACCCAGTACTTC
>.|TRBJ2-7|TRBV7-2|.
CASSLDPRGEQYF
TGTGCCAGCAGCTTGGACCCCCGGGGGGAGCAGTACTTC
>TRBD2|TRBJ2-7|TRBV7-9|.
CASSFTSEYEQYF
TGTGCCAGCAGCTTTACTAGCGAGTACGAGCAGTACTTC
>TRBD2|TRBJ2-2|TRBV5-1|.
CASSITSGGRTGELFF
TGCGCCAGCAGCATCACTAGCGGGGGTCGGACCGGGGAGCTGTTTTTT
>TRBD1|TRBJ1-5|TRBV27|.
CASRTGTGAYSNQPQHF
TGTGCCAGCAGAACCGGGACAGGGGCATATAGCAATCAGCCCCAGCATTTT
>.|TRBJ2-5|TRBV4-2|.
CASSRVSGSQETGTQYF
TGTGCCAGCAGTCGCGTCAGTGGAAGCCAAGAGACGGGGACCCAGTACTTC
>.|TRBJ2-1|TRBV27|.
CASSLTGWTIEQFF
TGTGCCAGCAGTTTAACAGGTTGGACAATTGAGCAGTTCTTC
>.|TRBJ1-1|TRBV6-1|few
CASTPIRVMNTEAFF
TGTGCCAGCACCCCCATCCGAGTAATGAACACTGAAGCTTTCTTT
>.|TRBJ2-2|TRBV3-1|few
CASSPEYREGGLTGELFF
TGTGCCAGCAGCCCAGAATACAGGGAAGGTGGGCTCACCGGGGAGCTGTTTTTT
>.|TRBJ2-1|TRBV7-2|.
CASGTNRHNDQFF
TGTGCCAGCGGCACTAACAGACACAATGACCAGTTCTTC
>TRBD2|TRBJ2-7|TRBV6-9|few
CASSYFPGSGGAYEQYF
TGTGCCAGCAGTTATTTCCCGGGTAGCGGGGGAGCATACGAGCAGTACTTC
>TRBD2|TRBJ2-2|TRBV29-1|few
CSVGGLAASNTGELFF
TGCAGCGTGGGGGGACTAGCGGCCTCGAACACCGGGGAGCTGTTTTTT
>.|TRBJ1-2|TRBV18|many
CASSPPGGADYGYTF
TGTGCCAGCTCACCACCAGGAGGGGCAGACTATGGCTACACCTTC
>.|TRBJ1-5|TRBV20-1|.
CSAKSWREQPQHF
TGCAGTGCTAAGTCCTGGAGGGAACAGCCCCAGCATTTT
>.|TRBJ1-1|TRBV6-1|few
CASNKGMNTEAFF
TGTGCCAGCAATAAGGGGATGAACACTGAAGCTTTCTTT
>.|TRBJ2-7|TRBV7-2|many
CASTGGASPGGEQYF
TGTGCCAGCACCGGAGGGGCTTCCCCTGGAGGGGAGCAGTACTTC
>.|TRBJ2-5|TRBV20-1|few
CSAVRVSRETQYF
TGCAGTGCGGTCCGGGTATCCCGGGAGACCCAGTACTTC
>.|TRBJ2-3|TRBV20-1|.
CSVGTGTTDTQYF
TGCAGTGTGGGGACCGGGACCACAGATACGCAGTATTTT